Listed below are T cell receptor beta chains from one sample, sequenced in a study of cytomegalovirus exposure and HLA in healthy donors. Method: immunoSEQ multiplex PCR; TCRdb's copy keeps in-frame clones and lacks some. This sample has about 170,000 clones; about 80% occur once, and the top ten carry roughly 2.1%. Material for sequencing was PBMCs. These receptors all come from a woman in her twenties or thirties in good health and CMV-seropositive. Each CDR3 is given with its conserved first and last residue. The order of the fields is clone size, D gene, V gene, J gene, CDR3 DNA, CDR3 protein. The D gene is left open where the match is weak. Part of the rows lack a size; the others show once, few, many or a class for expanded clones.

>few|TRBD2|TRBV29-1|TRBJ2-7
TGCAGCGTTGTAACTAGCGGATATTACGAGCAGTACTTC
CSVVTSGYYEQYF
>NA|TRBD2|TRBV7-2|TRBJ2-5
TGTGCCAGCAGCTTATTTCCGGGGGGGGCCTCGGAGACCCAGTACTTC
CASSLFPGGASETQYF
>NA|TRBD2|TRBV15|TRBJ2-1
TGTGCCACCAGCAGACTACCGGTTAGCGGGGGGGCCTCCGATGAGCAGTTCTTC
CATSRLPVSGGASDEQFF
>NA|TRBD1|TRBV30|TRBJ1-2
TGTGCCTGGAGCACAGGACAGGCCCGAGCTAACTATGGCTACACCTTC
CAWSTGQARANYGYTF
>NA|TRBD1|TRBV5-1|TRBJ1-2
TGCGCCAGCAGCCCGGCCCCGGACAGGGGTTACTATGGCTACACCTTC
CASSPAPDRGYYGYTF
>NA|TRBD2|TRBV29-1|TRBJ2-2
TGCAGCGTTGAAGAAGTTGGACTAGCGGGACGTCACACCGGGGAGCTGTTTTTT
CSVEEVGLAGRHTGELFF
>NA|NA|TRBV29-1|TRBJ1-2
TGCAGCGTTGACAACAGGGACGACTATGGCTACACCTTC
CSVDNRDDYGYTF
>NA|NA|TRBV9|TRBJ2-7
TGTGCCAGCAGCGTATCGGCCAGGACCTACGAGCAGTACTTC
CASSVSARTYEQYF
>once|TRBD2|TRBV5-6|TRBJ2-1
TGTGCCAGCAGCTTGGAGCGGGGGGGCTTGGATGAGCAGTTCTTC
CASSLERGGLDEQFF
>NA|TRBD2|TRBV27|TRBJ2-7
TGTGCCAGCAGACTAATACTAGCGGGAATTATCTACGAGCAGTACTTC
CASRLILAGIIYEQYF
>few|NA|TRBV30|TRBJ2-5
TGTGCCTGGAGTGTTGCGGGTGGGGGCCCAACAAGTGAGACCCAGTACTTC
CAWSVAGGGPTSETQYF
>NA|TRBD2|TRBV5-4|TRBJ2-2
TGTGCCAGCAGCAGCGGACTAGCGGGACCCACCGGGGAGCTGTTTTTT
CASSSGLAGPTGELFF
>NA|TRBD2|TRBV27|TRBJ2-2
TGTGCCACCAGGGGGCTAGCGGGAGGTACCGGGGAGCTGTTTTTT
CATRGLAGGTGELFF
>NA|NA|TRBV9|TRBJ2-2
TGTGCCAGCAGCTCACAGGGAACCGGGGAGCTGTTTTTT
CASSSQGTGELFF
>once|NA|TRBV19|TRBJ1-2
TGTGCCAGTAGTACCCACGCCAGTTCTAACTATGGCTACACCTTC
CASSTHASSNYGYTF
>NA|TRBD2|TRBV19|TRBJ2-3
TGTGCCAGTAGCTCCACTAGCGGGACGGCAGATACGCAGTATTTT
CASSSTSGTADTQYF
>NA|TRBD2|TRBV29-1|TRBJ2-1
TGCAGCGTTGCCGCGACTAGCGGGGGGGGGTCGGAGCAGTTCTTC
CSVAATSGGGSEQFF
>NA|TRBD1|TRBV18|TRBJ1-4
TGTGCCAGCTCACAGGGACAGAATAATGAAAAACTGTTTTTT
CASSQGQNNEKLFF
>few|TRBD1|TRBV28|TRBJ1-5
TGTGCCAGTCAGGGGGGATATAGCAATCAGCCCCAGCATTTT
CASQGGYSNQPQHF
>once|TRBD2|TRBV7-2|TRBJ2-5
TGTGCCAGCAGCTTAATTGTGGGGGGGTGGGAGACCCAGTACTTC
CASSLIVGGWETQYF
>NA|TRBD1|TRBV4-1|TRBJ1-4
TGCGCCAGCAGCCAGTGGGGACAGAAAGATGAAAAACTGTTTTTT
CASSQWGQKDEKLFF
>NA|NA|TRBV27|TRBJ2-7
TGTGCCAGCAGCTTCTCAGGGTCGGTCGGCTACGAGCAGTACTTC
CASSFSGSVGYEQYF
>NA|TRBD1|TRBV6-1|TRBJ2-7
TGTGCCAGCAGTGAAGCAGGGACAGGGAGGTACGAGCAGTACTTC
CASSEAGTGRYEQYF